The T cell receptor beta chain under discussion was sequenced for a study of tumor and adjacent non-tumor tissue in lung cancer. Turning to the study itself: Stage I to III disease affected some 11 men and 4 or 5 women aged about 31 to 80.

As concerns this clonotype: Its antigen is undetermined. The final CDR3 position lacks the conserved phenylalanine or tryptophan, pointing to a likely read error. The DNA is left out, because the CDR3 cannot be placed on it with certainty; the CDR3 is given as TCRdb lists it.

TCRbeta libraries were built with three rounds of nested PCR, modified from ARM-PCR. TCRdb recomputed calls from the multiplex PCR reads with MiXCR, one row per CDR3 protein. This table holds 75,000 to 80,000 distinct CDR3 sequences, 65% to 90% found once. The template was RNA from unsorted bulk tissue. The CDR3 spans 19 residues, counting both ends. Notes on the study in general: In normal lung, the top 100 clones were significantly more dominant than in tumor. TCR diversity was significantly greater in tumor than normal lung tissue.

The TCR sequence derives from a woman aged 45-59 years with non-small cell lung cancer. The material sequenced was lung tumor tissue. This rearrangement joins TRBV12-3 or TRBV12-4 to TRBJ2-5; TRBD2 is taken as the D call from the table, unchecked against the DNA. The CDR3 sequence is CASSPAAFGLAGVAETQYL.